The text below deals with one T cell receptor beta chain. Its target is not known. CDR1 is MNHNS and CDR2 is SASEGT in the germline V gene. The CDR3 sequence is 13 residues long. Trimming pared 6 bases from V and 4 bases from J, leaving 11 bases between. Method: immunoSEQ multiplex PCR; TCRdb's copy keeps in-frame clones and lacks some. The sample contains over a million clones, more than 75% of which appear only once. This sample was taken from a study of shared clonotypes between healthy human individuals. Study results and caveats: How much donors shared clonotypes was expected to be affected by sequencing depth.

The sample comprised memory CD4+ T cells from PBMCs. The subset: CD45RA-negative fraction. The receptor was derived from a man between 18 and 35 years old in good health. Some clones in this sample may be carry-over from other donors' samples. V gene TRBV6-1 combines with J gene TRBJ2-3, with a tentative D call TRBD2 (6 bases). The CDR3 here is CASSHTGADTQYF. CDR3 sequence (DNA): TGTGCCAGCAGCCATACGGGGGCAGATACGCAGTATTTT.